This paragraph reports one TCR beta chain. Its antigen is currently unknown. This specimen comes from a study of cytomegalovirus exposure and HLA in healthy donors. Whole-study results and caveats: The majority of TCR sequences were rare, yet some public TCRs appeared in many donors. Being productive about 87% or about 30% of the time was typical of most TCR beta V segments in an earlier analysis.

CDR1 and CDR2 (germline): SGDLS, YYNGEE. J was trimmed by 2 bases and V by 4 bases; bases with no gene match: 7. CDR3 size: 15 residues. Researchers ran the PCR with 60 Vbeta and 13 Jbeta primers. Data came from immunoSEQ multiplex PCR; TCRdb stores just in-frame clones and leaves some out. This table has more than 100,000 clones, about 64% appearing once. The sequenced sample was PBMCs. This TCR came from a woman between 40 and 50 years old in good health and CMV-seronegative. V and J are TRBV9 and TRBJ2-3; 7 bases match TRBD2. The CDR3 loop reads CASSPQRENTDTQYF. In nucleotides, the CDR3 is TGTGCCAGCAGCCCCCAGCGGGAAAACACAGATACGCAGTATTTT.